This TCR beta chain was sequenced in a study of blood T cell repertoires in COVID-19. Across 20 to 25 US areas, participants ranged in age from about 18 to 100 years. Self-reported history from a screening survey and questionnaire set each donor's cohort. Per the study methods: It was from reference gene primer amplification that nucleated cell counts were estimated. Produced via immunoSEQ multiplex PCR; TCRdb's table is partial and in-frame only. D and trimming come from the DNA, and the V and J calls and clone size come from that table. The table lists about 200,000 clones, roughly 90% of them singletons. The CDR3 is 15 amino acids. Trimming at V came to 2 bases and at J to 5 bases, leaving 6 bases not matched to a gene. The germline V gene encodes CDR1 SGHAT and CDR2 FQNNGV.

What was sequenced was PBMCs or T cells enriched from blood (not recorded which). The TCR originated in a woman aged 18-29 years who had recovered from COVID-19. V is TRBV11-2 and J is TRBJ2-5, with TRBD2 matching 9 bases. The CDR3 reads CASSLNPSGAETQYF. The CDR3 DNA sequence: TGTGCCAGCAGCTTAAATCCTAGCGGGGCGGAGACCCAGTACTTC.